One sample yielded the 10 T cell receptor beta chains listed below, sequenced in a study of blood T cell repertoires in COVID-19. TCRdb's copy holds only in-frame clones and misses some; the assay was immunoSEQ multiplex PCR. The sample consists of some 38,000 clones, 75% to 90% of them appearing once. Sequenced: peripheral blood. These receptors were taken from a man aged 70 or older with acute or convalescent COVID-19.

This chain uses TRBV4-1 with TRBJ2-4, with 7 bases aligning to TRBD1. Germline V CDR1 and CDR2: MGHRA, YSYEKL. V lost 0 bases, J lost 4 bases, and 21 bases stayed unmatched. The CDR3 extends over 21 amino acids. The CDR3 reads CASSQEDENTNWLTGKNIQYF. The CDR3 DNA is TGCGCCAGCAGCCAAGAAGATGAAAACACTAATTGGCTGACAGGGAAAAACATTCAGTACTTC.

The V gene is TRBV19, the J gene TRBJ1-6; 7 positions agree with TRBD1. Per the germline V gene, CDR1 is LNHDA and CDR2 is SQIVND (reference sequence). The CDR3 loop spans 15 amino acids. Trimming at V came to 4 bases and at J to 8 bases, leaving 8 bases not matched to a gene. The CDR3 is CASSTRQGRDSPLHF. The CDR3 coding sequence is TGTGCCAGTAGTACGCGACAGGGAAGGGATTCACCCCTCCACTTT.

The chain's CDR3 is CSVGGGQGSTDTQYF. CDR3 DNA: TGCAGCGTTGGGGGGGGACAGGGGAGCACAGATACGCAGTATTTT. The J gene is TRBJ2-3, the V gene TRBV29-1; TRBD1 aligns across 10 bases. The CDR3 is 15 residues long. V lost 4 bases and J lost 0; bases outside the gene matches: 4. CDR1 is SQVTM, CDR2 ANQGSEA, per germline.

CDR3 residues: CASSVTSGTSTYEQYF. The CDR3 DNA is TGTGCCAGCAGCGTAACCTCCGGGACAAGTACCTACGAGCAGTACTTC. This chain uses TRBV9 with TRBJ2-7, with D perhaps TRBD1 (6 bases). The CDR3 sequence is 16 residues long. The V end lost 1 base, the J end lost 2 bases, and 16 bases lay between the germline ends. Germline-derived CDR1 and CDR2 are SGDLS and YYNGEE.

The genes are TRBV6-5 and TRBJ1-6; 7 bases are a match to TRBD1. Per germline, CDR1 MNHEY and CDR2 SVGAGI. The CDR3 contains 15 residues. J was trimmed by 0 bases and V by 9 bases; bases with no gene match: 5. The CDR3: CASTGDRSYNSPLHF. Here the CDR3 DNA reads TGTGCCAGTACAGGGGACCGCTCCTATAATTCACCCCTCCACTTT.

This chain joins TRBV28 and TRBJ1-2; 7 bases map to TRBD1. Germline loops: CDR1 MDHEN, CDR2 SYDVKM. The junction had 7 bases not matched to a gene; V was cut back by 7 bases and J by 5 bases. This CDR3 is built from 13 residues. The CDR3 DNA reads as TGTGCCAGCACCGTGGGGACAGATTATGGCTACACCTTC. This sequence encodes CASTVGTDYGYTF.

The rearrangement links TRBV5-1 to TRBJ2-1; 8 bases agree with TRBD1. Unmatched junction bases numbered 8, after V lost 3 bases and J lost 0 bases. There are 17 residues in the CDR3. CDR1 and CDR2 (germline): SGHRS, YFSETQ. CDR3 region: CASSSPRTGSSYNEQFF. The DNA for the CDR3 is TGCGCCAGCAGCTCTCCTAGGACAGGGAGCTCCTACAATGAGCAGTTCTTC.

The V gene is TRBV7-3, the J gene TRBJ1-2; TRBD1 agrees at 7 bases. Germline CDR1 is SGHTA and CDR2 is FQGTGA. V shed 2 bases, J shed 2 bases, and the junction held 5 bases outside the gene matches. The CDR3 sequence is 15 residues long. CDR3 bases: TGTGCCAGCAGCTTAGATGGGACAGACAACTATGGCTACACCTTC. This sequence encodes CASSLDGTDNYGYTF.

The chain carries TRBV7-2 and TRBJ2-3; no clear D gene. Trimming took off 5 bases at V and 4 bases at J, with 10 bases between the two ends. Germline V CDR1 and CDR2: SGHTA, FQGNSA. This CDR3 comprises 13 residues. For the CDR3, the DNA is TGTGCCAGCAGCCCCGTCGGTTCAGATACGCAGTATTTT. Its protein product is CASSPVGSDTQYF.

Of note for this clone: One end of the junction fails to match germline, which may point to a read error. Here the CDR3 DNA reads TGTGCCAGCAGTGACCCGGGACTGGGCGGGGGGCTGTTTTTT. The encoded protein is CASSDPGLGGGLFF. The rearrangement uses TRBV6-1 and TRBJ2-2; 7 positions match TRBD2. CDR3 length: 14 residues. Germline V gene sequence: CDR1 MNHNS, CDR2 SASEGT.